This entry is about one T cell receptor beta chain. Assay: immunoSEQ multiplex PCR; the TCRdb copy retains only in-frame clones and omits some. Among 150,000 to 180,000 clones listed, about four fifths were seen once. With 10 bases removed from V and 5 bases from J, the gap between germline ends came to 17 bases. Germline lookup yields CDR1 WSHSY and CDR2 SAAADI. CDR3 length: 13 residues. This entry belongs to a study of blood T cell repertoires in COVID-19. Study-level information: T cells, B-cell-depleted T cells, or PBMCs provided the cDNA or gDNA that served as material.

The sequence derives from a woman aged 55-70 years with acute or convalescent COVID-19. The chain couples TRBV10-2 to TRBJ2-5; possibly TRBD1 for D (6 bases). The sample comprised peripheral blood. The CDR3 DNA sequence: TGCGCCACCGGGACACACAATCGGGAGACCCAGTACTTC. Translation gives CATGTHNRETQYF.